The 32 T cell receptor beta chains given below trace back to one sample, sequenced in a study of blood T cell repertoires in COVID-19. Produced via immunoSEQ multiplex PCR; TCRdb's table is partial and in-frame only. The table has fewer than 120,000 clones, 72% seen once. The source material was peripheral blood. The receptors here all came from a woman aged 60-75 years with acute or convalescent COVID-19.

The chain recombines TRBV12-3 or TRBV12-4 with TRBJ1-1, with a tentative D call TRBD1 (5 bases). The germline V and J ends were trimmed by 2 bases and 7 bases, with 11 bases remaining between them. The CDR3 is made up of 13 amino acids. CDR3 DNA sequence: TGTGCCAGCAGTTTAAGCGGGGCGCGTGAAGCTTTCTTT. Its translation is CASSLSGAREAFF.

The CDR3 region is CASSLSDRGYNSPLHF. CDR3 coding DNA: TGCGCCAGCAGCTTATCTGACAGGGGTTATAATTCACCCCTCCACTTT. The chain carries TRBV5-1 and TRBJ1-6; 8 bases align to TRBD1. Germline CDR1 reads SGHRS; CDR2 reads YFSETQ. V lost 2 bases, J lost 4 bases, and 5 bases stayed unmatched. The CDR3 spans 16 residues. Full variable domain (remainder filled in from reference TRBV5-1 and TRBJ1-6): KAGVTQTPRYLIKTRGQQVTLSCSPISGHRSVSWYQQTPGQGLQFLFEYFSETQRNKGNFPGRFSGRQFSNSRSEMNVSTLELGDSALYLCASSLSDRGYNSPLHFGNGTRLTVT.

The chain recombines TRBV9 with TRBJ2-3, with TRBD2 matching over 10 bases. CDR3 length: 17 residues. After removal of 0 bases from V and 4 bases from J, the junction contained 8 bases not matched to a gene. CDR1 SGDLS and CDR2 YYNGEE come from the germline V gene. Here the CDR3 reads CASSVESLAGGPDTQYF. CDR3 bases: TGTGCCAGCAGCGTAGAGAGTTTAGCGGGGGGTCCAGATACGCAGTATTTT.

The chain carries TRBV7-9 and TRBJ1-2; D might be TRBD1 (6 bases). The germline gives CDR1 SEHNR, CDR2 FQNEAQ (reference sequence). Trimming removed 4 bases from V and 5 bases from J, with 20 bases in between. CDR3 length equals 16 residues. Here the CDR3 reads CASSSPPGGAGYGYTF. CDR3 in DNA: TGTGCCAGCAGCTCTCCACCGGGGGGCGCGGGGTATGGCTACACCTTC.

The gene calls are TRBV7-2 and TRBJ2-3; TRBD2 aligns across 9 bases. V was pared by 4 bases and J by 3 bases, with 5 bases of the junction left unmatched. CDR1 is SGHTA and CDR2 is FQGNSA in the germline V gene. This CDR3 region has 15 residues. CDR3 coding DNA: TGTGCCAGCAGCTCCAATAGCGGGGGTACAGATACGCAGTATTTT. This sequence encodes CASSSNSGGTDTQYF.

The genes are TRBV29-1 and TRBJ2-5, with D perhaps TRBD1 (5 bases). The CDR3 loop spans 16 amino acids. With 3 bases removed from V and 2 bases from J, the gap between germline ends came to 19 bases. From germline, CDR1 is SQVTM and CDR2 ANQGSEA. The DNA of the CDR3 is TGCAGCGTTGATGGATTCCGGATGCAGGGACAAGAGACCCAGTACTTC. Encoded protein: CSVDGFRMQGQETQYF.

V is TRBV6-2 or TRBV6-3 and J is TRBJ1-1, with D possibly TRBD1 on 5 matching bases. Trimming shortened V by 6 bases and J by 4 bases, and 12 bases separated the two germline ends. The length of the CDR3 is 13 residues. Germline lookup yields CDR1 MNHEY and CDR2 SVGEGT. As DNA, the CDR3 is TGTGCCAGCAGCCGGCGAAGGGGCACTGAAGCTTTCTTT. Its translation: CASSRRRGTEAFF.

The rearrangement uses TRBV19 and TRBJ1-2; D remains unclear. V was clipped by 5 bases and J by 4 bases, with 14 bases between them. The CDR3 is 14 amino acids. Germline CDR1 is LNHDA and CDR2 is SQIVND (reference sequence). The CDR3 DNA reads TGTGCCAGTAGTCCTCCCAAGCCCATCTATGGCTACACCTTC. Translation gives CASSPPKPIYGYTF. The full variable domain, in which reference TRBV19 and TRBJ1-2 provide the parts outside the CDR3, is DGGITQSPKYLFRKEGQNVTLSCEQNLNHDAMYWYRQDPGQGLRLIYYSQIVNDFQKGDIAEGYSVSREKKESFPLTVTSAQKNPTAFYLCASSPPKPIYGYTFGSGTRLTVV.

The chain is built from TRBV10-3 and TRBJ2-7; perhaps TRBD1 as D (6 bases). Germline V gives CDR1 ENHRY, CDR2 SYGVKD. This CDR3 is built from 12 residues. The ends were cut back, 10 bases at V and 0 bases at J, with 10 bases in the middle. The CDR3 region is CATRQDSYEQYF. Here the CDR3 DNA reads TGTGCCACGCGACAGGACTCCTACGAGCAGTACTTC.

This sequence joins TRBV7-8 and TRBJ2-7; D is unclear. Germline CDR1 is SGHVS and CDR2 is FQNEAQ. Trimming cost V 7 bases and J 2 bases, with 12 bases left between them. The CDR3 is made up of 13 amino acids. The CDR3 DNA is TGTGCCAGCACCAACCCTTCGGCCTACGAGCAGTACTTC. Its translation: CASTNPSAYEQYF.

The chain links TRBV7-3 to TRBJ2-3, with D possibly TRBD2 on 6 matching bases. The CDR3 contains 13 residues. Germline values: CDR1 SGHTA, CDR2 FQGTGA. V lost 5 bases and J 3 bases, leaving 9 bases between the germline ends. CDR3: CASSPGGTDTQYF. CDR3 sequence (DNA): TGTGCCAGCAGCCCCGGGGGAACAGATACGCAGTATTTT.

The chain couples TRBV18 to TRBJ2-7; TRBD1 matches 12 bases. The CDR3 runs to 15 residues. J gave up 5 bases and V 3 bases, and 5 bases lay outside the gene matches. Per germline, CDR1 KGHSH and CDR2 LQKENI. CDR3 loop: CASSPVGTGGNEQYF. CDR3 DNA: TGTGCCAGCTCACCGGTCGGGACAGGGGGCAACGAGCAGTACTTC.

The chain combines TRBV30 with TRBJ1-5, with D perhaps matching TRBD1 (6 bases). The CDR3 runs 13 residues. V was shortened by 4 bases and J by 3 bases, with 10 bases between the two germline ends. The germline CDR1 and CDR2 sequences are GTSNPN and SVGIG (reference sequence). The CDR3 sequence: CAWTAGANQPQHF. The CDR3 nucleotides are TGTGCCTGGACAGCAGGGGCCAATCAGCCCCAGCATTTT.

The rearrangement links TRBV28 to TRBJ1-2, with D tentatively TRBD1 (6 bases). CDR1 and CDR2 from the germline V gene are MDHEN and SYDVKM. The CDR3 spans 16 residues. V was cut by 2 bases and J by 1 base, with 14 bases left in between. CDR3 protein: CASSLRTGIINYGYTF. DNA for the CDR3: TGTGCCAGCAGTTTACGAACAGGGATTATTAACTATGGCTACACCTTC.

This CDR3 is CASSVWQDQPQHF. CDR3 DNA sequence: TGTGCCAGCAGTGTCTGGCAAGATCAGCCCCAGCATTTT. The chain combines TRBV7-2 with TRBJ1-5; D uncertain. V lost 6 bases and J 5 bases, leaving 11 bases between the germline ends. Germline V gene lookup returns CDR1 SGHTA and CDR2 FQGNSA. The length of the CDR3 is 13 residues.

V is TRBV7-2 and J is TRBJ2-2; TRBD1 might be the D (5 bases). The CDR3 consists of 14 residues. V was shortened by 3 bases and J by 7 bases, with 12 bases between the two germline ends. Germline loops: CDR1 SGHTA, CDR2 FQGNSA. Here the CDR3 DNA reads TGTGCCAGCAGCTTTGGGGCAGTGGGCGGGGAGCTGTTTTTT. Amino acid sequence: CASSFGAVGGELFF. Drawing the rest from reference TRBV7-2 and TRBJ2-2, the complete variable domain is GAGVSQSPSNKVTEKGKDVELRCDPISGHTALYWYRQSLGQGLEFLIYFQGNSAPDKSGLPSDRFSAERTGGSVSTLTIQRTQQEDSAVYLCASSFGAVGGELFFGEGSRLTVL.

This clone came up once. The genes are TRBV2 and TRBJ1-2; 8 nucleotides match TRBD1. Trimming took 7 bases from V and 6 from J; bases not matched to a gene: 7. The CDR3 extends over 13 amino acids. CDR1 SNHLY and CDR2 FYNNEI come from the germline V gene. CDR3 protein: CASTGQGTDGYTF. The CDR3 coding sequence is TGTGCCAGCACCGGACAGGGAACAGATGGCTACACCTTC.

The chain uses TRBV2 and TRBJ1-2; 7 positions agree with TRBD1. The V gene's germline CDR1 is SNHLY and CDR2 FYNNEI. This CDR3 has 13 residues. Trimming cost V 3 bases and J 8 bases; bases outside gene matches: 6. The CDR3 spells CASSEEVGGGYTF. The CDR3 nucleotides are TGTGCCAGCAGTGAGGAAGTAGGGGGCGGCTACACCTTC.

This clone was counted only a few times. The V gene is TRBV9, the J gene TRBJ2-3; maybe TRBD1 (5 bases). The CDR3 is made up of 14 amino acids. The germline gives CDR1 SGDLS, CDR2 YYNGEE. Trimming pared 3 bases from V and 3 bases from J, leaving 11 bases between. The CDR3 sequence: CASSARQSTDTQYF. Here the CDR3 DNA reads TGTGCCAGCAGCGCGCGACAGTCAACAGATACGCAGTATTTT.

This chain connects TRBV7-2 to TRBJ1-2; 9 bases match TRBD1. V lost 5 bases and J lost 1; bases outside the gene matches: 5. Germline assignment: CDR1 SGHTA and CDR2 FQGNSA. CDR3 length equals 15 residues. CDR3 amino acids: CASSPPGQGNYGYTF. The CDR3 region has the DNA TGTGCCAGCAGCCCTCCGGGACAGGGTAACTATGGCTACACCTTC.

The sample holds one count of this clone. The rearrangement links TRBV27 to TRBJ1-6, with D unclear. Trimming pared 0 bases from V and 5 bases from J, leaving 14 bases between. CDR1 is MNHEY and CDR2 is SMNVEV in the germline V gene (reference sequence). This CDR3 contains 17 residues. CDR3: CASSLSRTRRDNSPLHF. CDR3 DNA sequence: TGTGCCAGCAGTTTATCCCGCACTCGGAGGGATAATTCACCCCTCCACTTT.

The chain has TRBV2 and TRBJ1-3; 7 bases are a match to TRBD1. CDR1 is SNHLY and CDR2 is FYNNEI in the germline V gene. The CDR3 loop spans 15 amino acids. Trimming took 4 bases from V and 4 from J; bases not matched to a gene: 7. The CDR3 DNA reads as TGTGCCAGCAGTGGAGGACAGGCCAAAGGAAACACCATATATTTT. As protein: CASSGGQAKGNTIYF.

This clone was counted only a few times. The V gene is TRBV7-2, the J gene TRBJ1-1, with unresolved D. Germline V gives CDR1 SGHTA, CDR2 FQGNSA. CDR3 length equals 14 residues. V was cut by 4 bases and J by 2 bases, with 11 bases left in between. The CDR3 sequence: CASSSGLGNTEAFF. The DNA of the CDR3 is TGTGCCAGCAGCTCTGGACTTGGTAACACTGAAGCTTTCTTT.

This clone turned up a few times. CDR3: CASSVGTGHNYGYTF. As DNA, the CDR3 is TGTGCCAGCAGTGTCGGGACAGGGCATAACTATGGCTACACCTTC. This chain connects TRBV28 to TRBJ1-2; 9 bases match TRBD1. The CDR3 contains 15 residues. Germline V gives CDR1 MDHEN, CDR2 SYDVKM. After removal of 5 bases from V and 1 base from J, the junction contained 5 bases not matched to a gene.

V and J are TRBV18 and TRBJ2-1, with 7 bases that match TRBD1. Trimming removed 4 bases from V and 6 bases from J; junction bases left unmatched: 3. The CDR3 has 13 residues. Germline V CDR1 and CDR2: KGHSH, LQKENI. The CDR3 DNA is TGTGCCAGCTCACGGGACAGATCCAATGAGCAGTTCTTC. Protein: CASSRDRSNEQFF.

The rearrangement links TRBV27 to TRBJ1-2, with TRBD1 identical over 9 bases. V trimming: 1 base; J trimming: 2 bases; junction bases outside the gene matches: 2. The CDR3 length is 15 residues. Germline CDR1 MNHEY, CDR2 SMNVEV (reference sequence). CDR3 residues: CASSLFGTGNYGYTF. In DNA, the CDR3 is TGTGCCAGCAGTTTATTCGGGACAGGGAACTATGGCTACACCTTC.

There are a few counts of this clone. The V call is TRBV2, the J call TRBJ1-3; D is undetermined. Looked up from germline, CDR1 is SNHLY and CDR2 is FYNNEI. Trimming cost V 2 bases and J 0 bases, with 8 bases left between them. This CDR3 is 15 amino acids long. The CDR3: CASSERVYSGNTIYF. The CDR3, as DNA: TGTGCCAGCAGTGAACGGGTTTACTCTGGAAACACCATATATTTT.

The genes are TRBV18 and TRBJ1-6; no reliable D call. V dropped 2 bases and J dropped 9 bases, with 5 bases sitting between them. The germline gives CDR1 KGHSH, CDR2 LQKENI. The CDR3 spans 12 residues. Here the CDR3 reads CASSPEASPLHF. CDR3 nucleotide sequence: TGTGCCAGCTCACCAGAGGCTTCACCCCTCCACTTT.

J is TRBJ1-2 and V is TRBV6-2 or TRBV6-3; tentative D call: TRBD1 (6 bases). V was pared by 6 bases and J by 0 bases, with 14 bases between. Per germline, CDR1 MNHEY and CDR2 SVGEGT. The CDR3 spans 15 residues. The CDR3 region is CASSVTGMANYGYTF. The CDR3 DNA sequence: TGTGCCAGCAGCGTCACAGGGATGGCTAACTATGGCTACACCTTC.

This chain links TRBV19 with TRBJ1-4; 9 bases are shared with TRBD1. The length of the CDR3 is 15 residues. CDR1 and CDR2 (germline): LNHDA, SQIVND (reference sequence). With V trimmed by 7 bases and J by 5 bases, 8 bases remained unmatched. CDR3 sequence (DNA): TGTGCCAGTACCAAGAGGACAGGGGCGAATGAAAAACTGTTTTTT. Amino acid sequence: CASTKRTGANEKLFF.

The rearrangement uses TRBV11-2 and TRBJ1-1; D not certain. There are 13 residues in the CDR3. V lost 2 bases and J 1 base, leaving 5 bases between the germline ends. Germline loops: CDR1 SGHAT, CDR2 FQNNGV. CDR3 coding DNA: TGTGCCAGCAGCTTAACAACGAACACTGAAGCTTTCTTT. Protein: CASSLTTNTEAFF.

The sample holds one count of this clone. CDR3 coding DNA: TGTGCCAGCAGCGCTCCGGGGAACAATGAGCAGTTCTTC. Encoded protein: CASSAPGNNEQFF. The chain uses TRBV7-3 and TRBJ2-1, with D perhaps TRBD2 (5 bases). Trimming cost V 5 bases and J 5 bases, with 10 bases left between them. CDR3 length: 13 residues. The germline CDR1 and CDR2 sequences are SGHTA and FQGTGA. Complete variable domain (other parts from reference TRBV7-3 and TRBJ2-1): GAGVSQTPSNKVTEKGKYVELRCDPISGHTALYWYRQSLGQGPEFLIYFQGTGAADDSGLPNDRFFAVRPEGSVSTLKIQRTERGDSAVYLCASSAPGNNEQFFGPGTRLTVL.